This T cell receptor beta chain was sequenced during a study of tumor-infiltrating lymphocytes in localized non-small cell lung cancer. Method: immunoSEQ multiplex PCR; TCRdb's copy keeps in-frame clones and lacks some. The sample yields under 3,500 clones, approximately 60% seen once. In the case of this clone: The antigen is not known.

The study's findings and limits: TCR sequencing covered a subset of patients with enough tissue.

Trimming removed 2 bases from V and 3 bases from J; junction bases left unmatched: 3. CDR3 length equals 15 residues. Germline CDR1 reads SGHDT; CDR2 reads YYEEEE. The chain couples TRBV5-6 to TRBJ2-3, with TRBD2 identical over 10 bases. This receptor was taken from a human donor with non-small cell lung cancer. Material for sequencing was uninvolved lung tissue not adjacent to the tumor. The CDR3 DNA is TGTGCCAGCAGCTTCCCTAGCGGGAGAACAGATACGCAGTATTTT. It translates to CASSFPSGRTDTQYF.